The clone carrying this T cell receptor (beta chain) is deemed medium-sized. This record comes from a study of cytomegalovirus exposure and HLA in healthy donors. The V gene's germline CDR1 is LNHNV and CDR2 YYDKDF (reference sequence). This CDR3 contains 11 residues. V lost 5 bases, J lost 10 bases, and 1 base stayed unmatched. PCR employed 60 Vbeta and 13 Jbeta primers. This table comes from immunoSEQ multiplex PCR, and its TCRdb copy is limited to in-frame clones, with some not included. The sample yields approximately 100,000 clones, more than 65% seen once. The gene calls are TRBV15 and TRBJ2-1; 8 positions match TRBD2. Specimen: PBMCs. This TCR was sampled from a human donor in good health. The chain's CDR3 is CATSRLAEQFF. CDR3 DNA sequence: TGTGCCACCAGCCGACTAGCGGAGCAGTTCTTC.